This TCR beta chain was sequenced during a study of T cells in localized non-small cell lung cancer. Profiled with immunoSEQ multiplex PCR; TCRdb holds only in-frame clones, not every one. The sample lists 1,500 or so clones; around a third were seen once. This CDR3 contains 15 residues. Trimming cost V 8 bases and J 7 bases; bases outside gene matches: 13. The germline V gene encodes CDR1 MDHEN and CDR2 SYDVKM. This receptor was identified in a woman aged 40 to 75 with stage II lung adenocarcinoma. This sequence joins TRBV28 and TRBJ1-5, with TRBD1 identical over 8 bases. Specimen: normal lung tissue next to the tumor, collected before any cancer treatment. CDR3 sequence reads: CASRSRAGGSQPQHF. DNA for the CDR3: TGTGCCAGCCGTTCTAGGGCAGGGGGCAGCCAGCCCCAGCATTTT.